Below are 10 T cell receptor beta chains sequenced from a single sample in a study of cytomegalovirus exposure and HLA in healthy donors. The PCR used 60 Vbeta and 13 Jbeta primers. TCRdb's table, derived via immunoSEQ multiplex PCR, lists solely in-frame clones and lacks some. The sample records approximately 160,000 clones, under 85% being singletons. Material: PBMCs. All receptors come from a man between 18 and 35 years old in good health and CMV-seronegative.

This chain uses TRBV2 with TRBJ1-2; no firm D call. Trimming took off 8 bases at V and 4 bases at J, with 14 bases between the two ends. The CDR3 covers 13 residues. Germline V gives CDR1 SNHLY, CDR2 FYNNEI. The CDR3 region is CASPAPGSYGYTF. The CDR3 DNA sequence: TGTGCCAGCCCCGCACCGGGAAGCTATGGCTACACCTTC.

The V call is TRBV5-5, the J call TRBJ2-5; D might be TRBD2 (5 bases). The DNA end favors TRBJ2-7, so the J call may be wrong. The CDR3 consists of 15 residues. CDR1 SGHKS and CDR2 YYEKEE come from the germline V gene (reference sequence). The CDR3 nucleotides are TGTGCCAGCAGCTTGCTAGGAGGTGTTGTGCACGAGCAGTACTTC. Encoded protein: CASSLLGGVVHEQYF.

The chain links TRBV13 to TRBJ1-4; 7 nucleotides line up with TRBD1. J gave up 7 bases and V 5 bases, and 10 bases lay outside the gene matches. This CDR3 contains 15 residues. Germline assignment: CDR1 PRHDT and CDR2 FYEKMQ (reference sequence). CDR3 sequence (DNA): TGTGCCAGCAGCATAACTACAGGGGTCTCTGAAAAACTGTTTTTT. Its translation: CASSITTGVSEKLFF.

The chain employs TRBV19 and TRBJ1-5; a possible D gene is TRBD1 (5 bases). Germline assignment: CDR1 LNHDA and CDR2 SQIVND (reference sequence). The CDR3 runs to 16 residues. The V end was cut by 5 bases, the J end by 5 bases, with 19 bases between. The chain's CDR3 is CASSEWTRGRDQPQHF. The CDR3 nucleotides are TGTGCCAGTAGTGAATGGACAAGGGGTAGGGATCAGCCCCAGCATTTT.

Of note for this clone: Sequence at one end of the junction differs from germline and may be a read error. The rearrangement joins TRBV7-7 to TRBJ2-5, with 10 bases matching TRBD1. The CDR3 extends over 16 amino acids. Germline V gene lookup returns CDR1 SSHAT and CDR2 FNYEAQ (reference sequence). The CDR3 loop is CASSPEVGQGIETQYF. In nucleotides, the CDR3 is TGTGCTAGCAGCCCCGAGGTGGGACAGGGGATAGAGACCCAGTACTTC.

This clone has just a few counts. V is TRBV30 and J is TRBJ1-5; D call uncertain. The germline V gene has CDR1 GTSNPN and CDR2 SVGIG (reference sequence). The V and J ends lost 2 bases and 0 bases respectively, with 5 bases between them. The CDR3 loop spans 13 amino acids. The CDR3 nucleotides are TGTGCCTGGAGTCCCAATAGCAATCAGCCCCAGCATTTT. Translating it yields CAWSPNSNQPQHF.

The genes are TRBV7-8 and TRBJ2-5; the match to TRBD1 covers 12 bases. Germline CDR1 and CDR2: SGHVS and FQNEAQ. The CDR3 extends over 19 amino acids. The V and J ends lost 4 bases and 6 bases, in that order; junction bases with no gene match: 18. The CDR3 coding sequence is TGTGCCAGCAGCTCCCGGGACAGGGGGCGGATCGGGGGCGGAAAGACCCAGTACTTC. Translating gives CASSSRDRGRIGGGKTQYF.

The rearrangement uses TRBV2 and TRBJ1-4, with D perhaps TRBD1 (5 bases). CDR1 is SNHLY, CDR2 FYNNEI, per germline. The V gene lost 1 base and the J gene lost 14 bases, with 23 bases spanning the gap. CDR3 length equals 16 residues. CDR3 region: CASSEEEGSSSVMLFF. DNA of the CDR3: TGTGCCAGCAGTGAAGAGGAGGGGTCAAGTTCGGTAATGCTGTTTTTT.

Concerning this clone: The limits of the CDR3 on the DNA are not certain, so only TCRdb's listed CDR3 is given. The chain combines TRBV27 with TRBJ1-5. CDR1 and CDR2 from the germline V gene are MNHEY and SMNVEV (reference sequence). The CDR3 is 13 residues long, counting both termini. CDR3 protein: CASSSSIGQPQHF.

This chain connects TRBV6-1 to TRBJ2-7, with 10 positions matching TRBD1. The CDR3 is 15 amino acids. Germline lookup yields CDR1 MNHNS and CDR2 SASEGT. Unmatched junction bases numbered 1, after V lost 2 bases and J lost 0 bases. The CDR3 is CASSERDRGSYEQYF. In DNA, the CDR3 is TGTGCCAGCAGTGAAAGGGACAGGGGCTCCTACGAGCAGTACTTC.